A selection of T cell receptor beta chains follows, all from one sample in a study of identical twins. TCRdb passed the 5' RACE reads through MiXCR, listing each CDR3 protein once. The data hold about 260,000 distinct CDR3 sequences, with 5.5% to 7% observed a single time. This same sample was also taken into another study, of yellow fever vaccine responses in identical twins.

Sequencing input: memory (CD45RO+) T cells sorted from blood. The receptors derive from a woman under 30 in good health. Both conserved end residues are part of each CDR3. A D gene is named only where the DNA matches it firmly. Clone size is not always given. Where it is, it says once, few, many or a class for expanded clones.

d_call j_call clone_size v_call cdr3_aa cdr3_nt
TRBD1 TRBJ1-6 few TRBV5-6 CASSYYDRDNSPLHF TGTGCCAGCAGTTACTACGACAGGGATAATTCACCCCTCCACTTT
TRBD1 TRBJ1-1 many TRBV20-1 CSASAYRGSTEAFF TGCAGTGCTAGTGCGTACAGGGGATCCACTGAAGCTTTCTTT
NA TRBJ1-2 many TRBV12-3/TRBV12-4 CASSSDGPYGYTF TGTGCCAGCAGTTCGGACGGACCCTATGGCTACACCTTC
NA TRBJ1-2 few TRBV3-1 CASSQASARGGYTF TGTGCCAGCAGCCAAGCAAGCGCCCGGGGAGGCTACACCTTC
TRBD2 TRBJ2-2 NA TRBV9 CASSPTSGSSGELFF TGTGCCAGCAGCCCAACTAGCGGGAGTTCCGGGGAGCTGTTTTTT
TRBD1 TRBJ1-1 NA TRBV20-1 CSGTGDTNTEAFF TGCAGTGGCACAGGGGACACGAACACTGAAGCTTTCTTT
NA TRBJ2-3 many TRBV4-1 CASSLTLTDTQYF TGCGCCAGCAGCCTCACTTTAACAGATACGCAGTATTTT
NA TRBJ2-5 few TRBV5-5 CASSLPRETQYF TGTGCCAGCAGCCTACCTAGGGAGACCCAGTACTTC
TRBD2 TRBJ2-1 many TRBV29-1 CSVVLAGGGDEQFF TGCAGCGTAGTACTAGCGGGAGGAGGCGATGAGCAGTTCTTC
NA TRBJ2-1 many TRBV4-1 CASSQDMIRGLSSYNEQFF TGCGCCAGCAGCCAAGATATGATTAGGGGATTAAGCTCCTACAATGAGCAGTTCTTC
TRBD1 TRBJ1-2 many TRBV4-2 CASSQSPAGGLYGYTF TGTGCCAGCAGCCAATCCCCAGCAGGGGGCCTCTATGGCTACACCTTC
TRBD1 TRBJ2-6 NA TRBV12-3/TRBV12-4 CACSSLSGQGASGANVLTF TGTGCCTGCAGCTCCCTCTCGGGACAGGGGGCTTCTGGGGCCAACGTCCTGACTTTC
NA TRBJ1-2 many TRBV29-1 CSVTVGAGYGYTF TGCAGCGTTACTGTCGGGGCTGGCTATGGCTACACCTTC
TRBD2 TRBJ2-7 few TRBV3-1 CASSQLAGGYHEQYF TGTGCCAGCAGCCAACTAGCGGGAGGCTACCACGAGCAGTACTTC
NA TRBJ2-2 NA TRBV19 CASSRKRPDTGELFF TGTGCCAGTAGCCGAAAGCGTCCGGACACCGGGGAGCTGTTTTTT
NA TRBJ2-2 many TRBV3-1 CASSRTGRGDTGELFF TGTGCCAGCAGCCGGACAGGCCGGGGGGACACCGGGGAGCTGTTTTTT
NA TRBJ2-1 many TRBV12-3/TRBV12-4 CASSLNSNEQFF TGTGCCAGCAGTTTAAATAGCAATGAGCAGTTCTTC
NA TRBJ2-1 NA TRBV7-9 CASSLSSGLQFF TGTGCCAGCAGCTTATCTTCGGGGTTGCAGTTCTTC
NA TRBJ1-5 many TRBV20-1 CSAWDASGQPQHF TGCAGTGCTTGGGACGCAAGTGGCCAGCCCCAGCATTTT
NA TRBJ2-5 many TRBV11-2 CATRRGRNTQETQYF TGTGCCACCCGGAGAGGTAGAAACACCCAAGAGACCCAGTACTTC
TRBD1 TRBJ1-1 NA TRBV20-1 CSAPGQGETEAFF TGCAGTGCACCCGGACAGGGCGAAACTGAAGCTTTCTTT
NA TRBJ1-2 few TRBV12-3/TRBV12-4 CASSLNPWVQGMYGYTF TGTGCCAGCAGTTTAAACCCGTGGGTCCAGGGAATGTATGGCTACACCTTC
NA TRBJ1-1 many TRBV7-8 CASSPVGPGEAFF TGTGCCAGCAGCCCCGTCGGTCCAGGGGAAGCTTTCTTT
NA TRBJ2-5 many TRBV6-2/TRBV6-3 CASEPGQPQTQYF TGTGCCAGCGAACCAGGGCAGCCACAGACCCAGTACTTC
NA TRBJ2-5 NA TRBV3-1 CASSQRPGARETQYF TGTGCCAGCAGCCAAAGGCCCGGGGCTCGGGAGACCCAGTACTTC
NA TRBJ2-2 few TRBV29-1 CSVGGGSNTGELFF TGCAGCGTTGGTGGGGGATCGAACACCGGGGAGCTGTTTTTT
NA TRBJ1-2 many TRBV12-3/TRBV12-4 CASSSQDSNNYGYTF TGTGCCAGCAGTTCTCAAGACAGCAATAACTATGGCTACACCTTC
TRBD2 TRBJ2-7 many TRBV20-1 CSGTSGSYGEQYF TGCTCAGGGACTAGCGGGAGTTATGGCGAGCAGTACTTC
NA TRBJ1-4 NA TRBV20-1 CSARGSPGTREKLFF TGCAGTGCTAGAGGTTCTCCAGGAACACGCGAAAAACTGTTTTTT
NA TRBJ2-5 NA TRBV6-1 CASSELRGGQETQYF TGTGCCAGCAGTGAACTGAGAGGGGGCCAAGAGACCCAGTACTTC
NA TRBJ2-1 few TRBV27 CASSFAGASLYNEQFF TGTGCCAGCAGCTTCGCCGGGGCATCCCTCTACAATGAGCAGTTCTTC
TRBD2 TRBJ2-1 many TRBV20-1 CSARDLGGRRSYNEQFF TGCAGTGCTAGAGATCTCGGCGGGAGACGCTCCTACAATGAGCAGTTCTTC
NA TRBJ2-3 few TRBV27 CASTLRAGRVVDTQYF TGTGCCAGCACCCTACGGGCGGGTAGAGTTGTAGATACGCAGTATTTT
NA TRBJ1-1 NA TRBV28 CASSLADRLNTEAFF TGTGCCAGCAGTTTAGCTGACAGGTTGAACACTGAAGCTTTCTTT
TRBD2 TRBJ2-1 many TRBV5-1 CASSPGEGRRGYNEQFF TGCGCCAGCAGCCCTGGGGAGGGCCGACGGGGTTACAATGAGCAGTTCTTC
NA TRBJ2-7 few TRBV3-1 CASSQGQPAWGEQYF TGTGCCAGCAGCCAAGGACAGCCGGCCTGGGGAGAGCAGTACTTC